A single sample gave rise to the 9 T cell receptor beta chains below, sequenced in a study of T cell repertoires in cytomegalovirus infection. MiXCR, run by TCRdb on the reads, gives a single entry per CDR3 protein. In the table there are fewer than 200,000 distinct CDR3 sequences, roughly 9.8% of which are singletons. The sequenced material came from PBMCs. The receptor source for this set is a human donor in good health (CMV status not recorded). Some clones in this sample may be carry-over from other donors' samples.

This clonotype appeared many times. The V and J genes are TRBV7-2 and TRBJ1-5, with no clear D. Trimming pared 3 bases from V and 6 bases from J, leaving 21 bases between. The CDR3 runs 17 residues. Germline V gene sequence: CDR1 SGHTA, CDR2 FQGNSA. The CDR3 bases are TGTGCCAGCAGCTTGGGCCGGGGAGGGAGTAGGGTTCAGCCCCAGCATTTT. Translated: CASSLGRGGSRVQPQHF.

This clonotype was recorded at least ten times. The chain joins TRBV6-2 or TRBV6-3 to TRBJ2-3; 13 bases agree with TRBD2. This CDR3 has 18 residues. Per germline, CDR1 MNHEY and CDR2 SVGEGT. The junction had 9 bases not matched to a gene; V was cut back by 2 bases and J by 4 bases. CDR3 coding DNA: TGTGCCAGCAGTTACCGCCCGGGACTAGCGGGAAGCGCAGATACGCAGTATTTT. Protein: CASSYRPGLAGSADTQYF.

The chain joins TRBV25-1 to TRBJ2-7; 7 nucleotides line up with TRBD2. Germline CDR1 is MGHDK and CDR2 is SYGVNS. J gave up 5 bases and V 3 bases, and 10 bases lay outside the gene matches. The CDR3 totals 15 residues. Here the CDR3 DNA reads TGTGCCAGCAGTGACCCGGGGAGGGGCATCGACGAGCAGTACTTC. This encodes CASSDPGRGIDEQYF.

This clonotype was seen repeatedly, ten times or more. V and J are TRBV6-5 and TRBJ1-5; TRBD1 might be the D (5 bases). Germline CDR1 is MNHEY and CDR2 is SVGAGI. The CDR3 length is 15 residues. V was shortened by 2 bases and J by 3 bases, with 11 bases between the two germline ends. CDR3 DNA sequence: TGTGCCAGCAGTTACGGGGCGGGAGTCAATCAGCCCCAGCATTTT. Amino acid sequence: CASSYGAGVNQPQHF.

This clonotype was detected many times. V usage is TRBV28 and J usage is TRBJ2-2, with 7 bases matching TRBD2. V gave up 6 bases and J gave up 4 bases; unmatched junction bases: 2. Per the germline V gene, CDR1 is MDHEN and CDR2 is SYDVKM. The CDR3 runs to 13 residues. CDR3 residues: CASRGGVTGELFF. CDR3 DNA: TGTGCCAGCAGGGGAGGGGTCACCGGGGAGCTGTTTTTT.

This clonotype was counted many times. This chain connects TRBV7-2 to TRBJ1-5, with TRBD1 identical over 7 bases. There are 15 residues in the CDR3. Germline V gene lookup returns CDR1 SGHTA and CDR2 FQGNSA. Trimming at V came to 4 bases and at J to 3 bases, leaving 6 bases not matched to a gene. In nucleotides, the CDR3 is TGTGCCAGCAGCTCACAGGGGTCCTACAATCAGCCCCAGCATTTT. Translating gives CASSSQGSYNQPQHF.

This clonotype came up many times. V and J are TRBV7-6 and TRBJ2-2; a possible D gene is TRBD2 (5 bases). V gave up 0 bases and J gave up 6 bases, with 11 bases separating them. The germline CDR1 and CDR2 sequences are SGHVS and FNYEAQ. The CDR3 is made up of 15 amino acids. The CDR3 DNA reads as TGTGCCAGCAGCTTAGCGGGAGAGGTTCCCGGGGAGCTGTTTTTT. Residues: CASSLAGEVPGELFF.

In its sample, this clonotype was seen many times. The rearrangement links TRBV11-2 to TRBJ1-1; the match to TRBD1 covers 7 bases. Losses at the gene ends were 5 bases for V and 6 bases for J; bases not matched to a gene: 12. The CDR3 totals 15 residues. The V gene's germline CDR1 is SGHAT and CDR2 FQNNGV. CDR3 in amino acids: CASSTPTGFIPEAFF. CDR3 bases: TGTGCCAGCAGCACGCCGACAGGGTTTATCCCTGAAGCTTTCTTT.

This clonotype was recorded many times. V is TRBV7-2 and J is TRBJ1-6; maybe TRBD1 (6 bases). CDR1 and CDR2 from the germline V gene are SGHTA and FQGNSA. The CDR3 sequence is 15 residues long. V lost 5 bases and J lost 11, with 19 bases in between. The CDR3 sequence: CASSPRTVSGAPLHF. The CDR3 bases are TGTGCCAGCAGCCCACGGACAGTTTCGGGGGCACCCCTCCACTTT.